The 10 T cell receptor beta chains below were found in one sample sequenced in a study of T cell responses to AZD1222 COVID-19 vaccine (dated by TCRdb to about 2021). The time point label here, explained by the study, means: baseline before first vaccination. To prepare the library, the immunoSEQ multiplex PCR assay was applied. TCRdb carries this immuneACCESS record with in-frame sequences only. Its versions omit some clonotypes, under half of them owing to an unresolved V gene in the studies checked, with the rest unexplained. The sample profile shows approximately 100,000 clones; about 93% of them were found once. 4% to 5.5% of the sample is taken by the ten largest. This sample comprised peripheral blood, obtained on day 0 of AZD1222 vaccination. These TCRs come from an adult in good health.

The rearrangement links TRBV6-1 to TRBJ2-1; 8 bases fit TRBD1. The CDR3 runs 17 residues. V was clipped by 0 bases and J by 0 bases; unmatched bases: 4. CDR1 MNHNS and CDR2 SASEGT come from the germline V gene. Here the CDR3 reads CASSEATTGGSYNEQFF. CDR3 bases: TGTGCCAGCAGTGAAGCGACAACAGGGGGCTCCTACAATGAGCAGTTCTTC.

The gene calls are TRBV28 and TRBJ2-5; TRBD1 matches 7 bases. J was trimmed by 3 bases and V by 6 bases; bases with no gene match: 7. The CDR3 runs to 14 residues. Germline V gives CDR1 MDHEN, CDR2 SYDVKM. The CDR3 DNA is TGTGCCAGCAGCCCTCGGACAGGAGAAGAGACCCAGTACTTC. This encodes CASSPRTGEETQYF.

This chain joins TRBV28 and TRBJ2-7; the D call may be TRBD1 or TRBD2 (6 bases each). Germline V lookup: CDR1 MDHEN, CDR2 SYDVKM. V gave up 8 bases and J gave up 1 base, with 15 bases separating them. CDR3 length: 14 residues. The CDR3 sequence: CASVGRGVSYEQYF. The CDR3 DNA is TGTGCCAGCGTGGGAAGGGGGGTATCCTACGAGCAGTACTTC.

This clone was seen a single time. J is TRBJ1-3 and V is TRBV5-3; no reliable D call. Being an ORF, TRBV5-3 has a function that is uncertain. This CDR3 has 14 residues. The germline V and J ends were trimmed by 5 bases and 3 bases, with 12 bases remaining between them. CDR3 sequence: CARSPGRVGNTIYF. CDR3 coding DNA: TGTGCCAGAAGTCCCGGGAGGGTTGGAAACACCATATATTTT.

The chain couples TRBV30 to TRBJ2-5; maybe TRBD1 (6 bases). Between the trimmed V and J ends, which lost 1 base and 5 bases, there was a span of 8 bases. This CDR3 is built from 12 residues. CDR1 and CDR2 from the germline V gene are GTSNPN and SVGIG (reference sequence). CDR3: CAWSDREETQYF. CDR3 DNA sequence: TGTGCCTGGAGTGACAGGGAGGAGACCCAGTACTTC.

The chain couples TRBV29-1 to TRBJ2-3; perhaps TRBD2 as D (6 bases). This CDR3 comprises 12 residues. Germline values: CDR1 SQVTM, CDR2 ANQGSEA. V lost 7 bases, J lost 2 bases, and 10 bases lay in between. CDR3 residues: CSAPGVTDTQYF. CDR3 in DNA: TGCAGCGCCCCGGGAGTCACAGATACGCAGTATTTT.

This chain links TRBV4-1 with TRBJ2-5; 14 bases line up with TRBD2. Looked up from germline, CDR1 is MGHRA and CDR2 is YSYEKL. V lost 4 bases and J lost 5; bases outside the gene matches: 3. This CDR3 is 15 amino acids long. CDR3 nucleotides: TGCGCCAGCAGCCCCGGGACTAGCGGGAGTGAGACCCAGTACTTC. It yields the protein CASSPGTSGSETQYF.

The chain has TRBV5-6 and TRBJ2-7; unclear D gene. Germline CDR1 and CDR2: SGHDT and YYEEEE. V gave up 3 bases and J gave up 6 bases, with 13 bases separating them. CDR3 size: 13 residues. CDR3 in DNA: TGTGCCAGCAGCTCTATCTCCGGCCTCGAGCAGTACTTC. This codes for CASSSISGLEQYF.

The chain joins TRBV7-9 to TRBJ2-1; 11 bases match TRBD2. Germline V lookup: CDR1 SEHNR, CDR2 FQNEAQ (reference sequence). The length of the CDR3 is 16 residues. V lost 1 base to trimming and J lost 8 bases; unmatched junction nucleotides: 7. CDR3 DNA sequence: TGTGCCAGCAGCTTAGGGTCACTAGCGGGAGTTGATGAGCAGTTCTTC. This encodes CASSLGSLAGVDEQFF.

This sequence joins TRBV27 and TRBJ2-6, with D perhaps TRBD2 (6 bases). The V gene's germline CDR1 is MNHEY and CDR2 SMNVEV (reference sequence). This CDR3 spans 17 amino acids. V shed 7 bases and J shed 3 bases, with 19 bases lying between them. The CDR3: CASTLPPPGGGANVLTF. The CDR3 nucleotides are TGTGCCAGCACCCTCCCGCCCCCCGGGGGTGGGGCCAACGTCCTGACTTTC.